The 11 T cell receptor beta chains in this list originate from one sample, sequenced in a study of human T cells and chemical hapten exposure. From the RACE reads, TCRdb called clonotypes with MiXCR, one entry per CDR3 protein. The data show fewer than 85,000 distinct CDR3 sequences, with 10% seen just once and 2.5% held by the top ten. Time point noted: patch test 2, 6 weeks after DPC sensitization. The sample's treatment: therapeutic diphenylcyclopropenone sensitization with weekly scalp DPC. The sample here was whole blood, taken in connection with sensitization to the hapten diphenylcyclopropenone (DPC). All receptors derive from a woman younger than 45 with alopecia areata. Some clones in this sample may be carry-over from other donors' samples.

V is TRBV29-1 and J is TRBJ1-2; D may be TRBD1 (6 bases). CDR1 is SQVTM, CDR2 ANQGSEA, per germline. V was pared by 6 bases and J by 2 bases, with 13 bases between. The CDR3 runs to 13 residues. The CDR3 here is CSVSRTENYGYTF. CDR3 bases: TGCAGCGTAAGCAGGACAGAAAACTATGGCTACACCTTC.

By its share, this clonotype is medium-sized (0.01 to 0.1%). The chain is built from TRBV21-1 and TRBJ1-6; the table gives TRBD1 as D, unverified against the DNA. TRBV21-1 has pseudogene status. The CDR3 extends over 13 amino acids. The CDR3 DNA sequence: TGTGCCAGCAGCAAAGAGGGGGATTCACCCCTCCACTTT. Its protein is CASSKEGDSPLHF.

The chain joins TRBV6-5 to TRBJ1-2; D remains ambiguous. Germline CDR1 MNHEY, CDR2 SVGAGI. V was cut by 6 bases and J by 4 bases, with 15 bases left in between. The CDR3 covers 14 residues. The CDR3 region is CASSPTVAAYGYTF. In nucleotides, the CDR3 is TGTGCCAGCAGCCCCACCGTGGCGGCCTATGGCTACACCTTC.

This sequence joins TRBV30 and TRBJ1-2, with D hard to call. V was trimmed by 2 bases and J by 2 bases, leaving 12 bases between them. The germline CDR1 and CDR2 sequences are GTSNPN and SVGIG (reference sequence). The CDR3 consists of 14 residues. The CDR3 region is CAWSRSTLNYGYTF. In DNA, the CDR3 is TGTGCCTGGAGTCGGTCTACGTTGAACTATGGCTACACCTTC.

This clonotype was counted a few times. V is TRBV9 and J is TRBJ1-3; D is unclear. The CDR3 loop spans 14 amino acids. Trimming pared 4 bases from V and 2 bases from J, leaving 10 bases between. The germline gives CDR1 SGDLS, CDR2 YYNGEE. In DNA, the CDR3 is TGTGCCAGCAGCCCCGGCGGCACTGGAAACACCATATATTTT. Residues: CASSPGGTGNTIYF.

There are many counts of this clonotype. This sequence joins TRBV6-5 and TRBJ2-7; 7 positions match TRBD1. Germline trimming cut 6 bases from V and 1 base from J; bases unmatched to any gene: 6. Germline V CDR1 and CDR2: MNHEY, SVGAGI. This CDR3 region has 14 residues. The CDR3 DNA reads TGTGCCAGCAGACAGGGACAGAGTTCCTACGAGCAGTACTTC. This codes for CASRQGQSSYEQYF.

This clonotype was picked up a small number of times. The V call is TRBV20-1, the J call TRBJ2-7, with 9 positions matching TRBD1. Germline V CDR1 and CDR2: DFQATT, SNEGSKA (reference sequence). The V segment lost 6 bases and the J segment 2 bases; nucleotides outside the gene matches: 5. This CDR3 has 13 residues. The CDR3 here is CSALYRGPYEQYF. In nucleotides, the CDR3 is TGCAGTGCCCTATACAGGGGGCCCTACGAGCAGTACTTC.

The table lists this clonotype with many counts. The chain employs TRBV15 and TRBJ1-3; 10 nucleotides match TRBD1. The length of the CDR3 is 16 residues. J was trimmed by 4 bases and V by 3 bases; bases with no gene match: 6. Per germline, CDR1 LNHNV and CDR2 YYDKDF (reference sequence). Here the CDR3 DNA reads TGTGCCACCAGCAGGTCCGGGACAGGGGTCGGAAACACCATATATTTT. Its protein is CATSRSGTGVGNTIYF.

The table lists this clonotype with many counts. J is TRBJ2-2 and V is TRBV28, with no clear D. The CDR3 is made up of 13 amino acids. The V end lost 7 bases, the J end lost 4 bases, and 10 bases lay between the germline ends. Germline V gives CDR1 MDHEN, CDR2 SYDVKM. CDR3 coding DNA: TGTGCCAGCACTGAACGGACCACCGGGGAGCTGTTTTTT. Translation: CASTERTTGELFF.

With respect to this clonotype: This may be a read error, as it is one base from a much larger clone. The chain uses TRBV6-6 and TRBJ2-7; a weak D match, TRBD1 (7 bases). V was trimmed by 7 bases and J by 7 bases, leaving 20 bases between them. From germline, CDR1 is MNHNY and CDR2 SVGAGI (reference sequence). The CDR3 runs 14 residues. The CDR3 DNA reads TGTGCCAGCAATTTCTTCTCCCAGGGGGGAGAGCAGTACTTC. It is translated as CASNFFSQGGEQYF.

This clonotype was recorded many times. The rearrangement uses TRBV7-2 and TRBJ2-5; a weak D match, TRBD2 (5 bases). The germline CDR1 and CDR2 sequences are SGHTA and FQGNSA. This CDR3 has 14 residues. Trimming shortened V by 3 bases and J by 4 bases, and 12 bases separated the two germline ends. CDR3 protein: CASSFQTGSETQYF. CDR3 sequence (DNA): TGTGCCAGCAGCTTCCAGACGGGATCAGAGACCCAGTACTTC.